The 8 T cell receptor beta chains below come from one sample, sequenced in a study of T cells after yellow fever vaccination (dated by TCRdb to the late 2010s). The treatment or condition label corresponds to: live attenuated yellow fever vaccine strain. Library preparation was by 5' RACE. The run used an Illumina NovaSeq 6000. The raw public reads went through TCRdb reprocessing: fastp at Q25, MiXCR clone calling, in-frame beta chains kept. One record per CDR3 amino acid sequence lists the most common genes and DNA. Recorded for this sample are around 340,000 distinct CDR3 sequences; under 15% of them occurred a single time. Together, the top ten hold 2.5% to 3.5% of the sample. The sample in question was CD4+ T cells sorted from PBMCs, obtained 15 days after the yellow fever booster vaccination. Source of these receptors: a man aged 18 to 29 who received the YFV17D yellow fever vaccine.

The CDR3 bases are TGTGCCAGCAGCTTGGAAGGAGGGGGGGACCAGCATTTT. Residues: CASSLEGGGDQHF. The chain carries TRBV5-4 and TRBJ1-5, with D tentatively TRBD1 (6 bases). This CDR3 comprises 13 residues. The germline gives CDR1 SGHNT, CDR2 YYREEE (reference sequence). The ends were cut back, 0 bases at V and 12 bases at J, with 13 bases in the middle.

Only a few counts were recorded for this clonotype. The CDR3 coding sequence is TGTGCCAGCAGACCCGGGACAGGGGTCCTCTGGGATACGCAGTATTTT. Its translation: CASRPGTGVLWDTQYF. This chain uses TRBV12-3 or TRBV12-4 with TRBJ2-3; 10 bases line up with TRBD1. J gave up 6 bases and V 6 bases, and 12 bases lay outside the gene matches. The CDR3 consists of 16 residues.

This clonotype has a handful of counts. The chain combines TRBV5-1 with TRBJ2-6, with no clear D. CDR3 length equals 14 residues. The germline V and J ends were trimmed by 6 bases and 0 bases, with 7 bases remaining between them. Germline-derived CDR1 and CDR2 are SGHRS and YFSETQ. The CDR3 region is CASTAFSGANVLTF. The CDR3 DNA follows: TGCGCCAGCACAGCTTTCTCTGGGGCCAACGTCCTGACTTTC.

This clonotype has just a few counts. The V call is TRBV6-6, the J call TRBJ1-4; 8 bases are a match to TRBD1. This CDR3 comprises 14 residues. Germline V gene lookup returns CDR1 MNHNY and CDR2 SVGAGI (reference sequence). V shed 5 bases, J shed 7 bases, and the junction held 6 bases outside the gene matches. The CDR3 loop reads CASSAQGAFEKLFF. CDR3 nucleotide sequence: TGTGCCAGCAGTGCCCAGGGGGCGTTTGAAAAACTGTTTTTT.

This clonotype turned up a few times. CDR3 DNA sequence: TGTGCCAGCAGGTCGACAGGGAGCGATGGCTACACCTTC. Residues: CASRSTGSDGYTF. The V and J genes are TRBV6-2 or TRBV6-3 and TRBJ1-2; 7 nucleotides match TRBD1. Germline V lookup: CDR1 MNHEY, CDR2 SVGEGT. This CDR3 has 13 amino acids. Unmatched junction bases numbered 7, after V lost 6 bases and J lost 6 bases.

The CDR3 loop reads CSAGGRYEQFF. The CDR3 DNA sequence: TGCAGTGCCGGAGGCAGGTATGAGCAGTTCTTC. V gene TRBV20-1 combines with J gene TRBJ2-1; a possible D gene is TRBD2 (5 bases). The V and J ends lost 6 bases and 8 bases respectively, with 11 bases between them. The CDR3 is 11 amino acids. Germline assignment: CDR1 DFQATT and CDR2 SNEGSKA (reference sequence).

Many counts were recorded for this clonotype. The CDR3 is CATSSGTGIWQPQHF. CDR3 in DNA: TGTGCCACCAGTTCGGGGACAGGGATTTGGCAGCCCCAGCATTTT. This chain links TRBV24-1 with TRBJ1-5, with 9 nucleotides matching TRBD1. Per the germline V gene, CDR1 is KGHDR and CDR2 is SFDVKD. This CDR3 is built from 15 residues. Trimming removed 6 bases from V and 7 bases from J; junction bases left unmatched: 9.

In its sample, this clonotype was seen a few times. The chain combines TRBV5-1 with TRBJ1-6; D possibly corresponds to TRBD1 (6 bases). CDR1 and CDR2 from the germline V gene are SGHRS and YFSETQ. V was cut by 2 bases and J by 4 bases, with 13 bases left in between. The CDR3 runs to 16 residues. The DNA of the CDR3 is TGCGCCAGCAGCTTACAGGGTGATTTATATAATTCACCCCTCCACTTT. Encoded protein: CASSLQGDLYNSPLHF.